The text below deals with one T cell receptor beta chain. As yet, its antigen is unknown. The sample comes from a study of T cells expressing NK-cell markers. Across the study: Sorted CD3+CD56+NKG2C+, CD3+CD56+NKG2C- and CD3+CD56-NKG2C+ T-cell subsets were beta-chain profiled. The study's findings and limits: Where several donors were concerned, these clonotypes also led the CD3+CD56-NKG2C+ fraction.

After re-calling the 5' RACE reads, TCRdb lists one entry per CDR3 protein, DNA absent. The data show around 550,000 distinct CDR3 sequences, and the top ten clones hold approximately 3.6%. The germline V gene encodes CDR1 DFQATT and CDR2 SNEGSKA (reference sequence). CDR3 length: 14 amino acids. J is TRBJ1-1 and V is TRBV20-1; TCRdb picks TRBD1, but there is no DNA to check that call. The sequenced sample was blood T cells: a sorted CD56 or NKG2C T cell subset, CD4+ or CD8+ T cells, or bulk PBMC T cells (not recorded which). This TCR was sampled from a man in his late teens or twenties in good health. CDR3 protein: CSARDWGASPEAFF.